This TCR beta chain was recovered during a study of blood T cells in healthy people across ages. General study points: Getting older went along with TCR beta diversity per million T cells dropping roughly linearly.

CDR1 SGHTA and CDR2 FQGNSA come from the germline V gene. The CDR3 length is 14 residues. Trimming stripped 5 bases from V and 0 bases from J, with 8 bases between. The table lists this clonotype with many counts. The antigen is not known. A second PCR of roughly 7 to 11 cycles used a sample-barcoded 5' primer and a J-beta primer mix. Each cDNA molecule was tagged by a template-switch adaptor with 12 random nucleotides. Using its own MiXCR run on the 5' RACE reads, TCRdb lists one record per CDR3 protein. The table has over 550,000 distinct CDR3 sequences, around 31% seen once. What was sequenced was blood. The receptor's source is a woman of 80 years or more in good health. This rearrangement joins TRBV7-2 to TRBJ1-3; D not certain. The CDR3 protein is CASSPQVSGNTIYF. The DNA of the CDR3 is TGTGCCAGCAGCCCCCAGGTCTCTGGAAACACCATATATTTT. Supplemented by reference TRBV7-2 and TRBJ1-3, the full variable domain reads GAGVSQSPSNKVTEKGKDVELRCDPISGHTALYWYRQSLGQGLEFLIYFQGNSAPDKSGLPSDRFSAERTGGSVSTLTIQRTQQEDSAVYLCASSPQVSGNTIYFGEGSWLTVV.